What follows are 12 T cell receptor beta chains derived from one specimen sequenced in a study of ipilimumab plus nivolumab after autologous stem cell transplantation. Assay used: immunoSEQ multiplex PCR; TCRdb lists only in-frame clones, some missing. This sample has some 45,000 clones, with roughly 88% found just once. The sample consisted of PBMCs, taken in a trial of ipilimumab plus nivolumab as post-transplant consolidation. These receptors originate from a male donor with multiple myeloma.

A single count supports this clone. This CDR3 reads CASSVGTENTEAFF. The CDR3 DNA is TGTGCCAGCAGTGTGGGGACGGAGAACACTGAAGCTTTCTTT. V gene TRBV28 combines with J gene TRBJ1-1, with D possibly TRBD1 on 5 matching bases. With 5 bases removed from V and 1 base from J, the gap between germline ends came to 11 bases. CDR1 is MDHEN and CDR2 is SYDVKM in the germline V gene. This CDR3 spans 14 amino acids. The variable domain in full, with the rest retrieved from reference TRBV28 and TRBJ1-1, is DVKVTQSSRYLVKRTGEKVFLECVQDMDHENMFWYRQDPGLGLRLIYFSYDVKMKEKGDIPEGYSVSREKKERFSLILESASTNQTSMYLCASSVGTENTEAFFGQGTRLTVV.

The rearrangement joins TRBV28 to TRBJ1-5, with D possibly matching TRBD1 (5 bases). V was cut by 5 bases and J by 4 bases, with 15 bases left in between. CDR1 and CDR2 from the germline V gene are MDHEN and SYDVKM. The CDR3 covers 15 residues. CDR3 region: CASSLPGGGNQPQHF. As DNA, the CDR3 is TGTGCCAGCAGTCTCCCTGGCGGGGGTAATCAGCCCCAGCATTTT.

This clone was counted a few times. This chain uses TRBV5-1 with TRBJ1-1; no definite D call. There are 14 residues in the CDR3. Germline assignment: CDR1 SGHRS and CDR2 YFSETQ. Trimming stripped 4 bases from V and 0 bases from J, with 10 bases between. The CDR3 DNA sequence: TGCGCCAGCAGCGAAGGACGGATGAACACTGAAGCTTTCTTT. This encodes CASSEGRMNTEAFF.

This clone was detected a few times. The genes are TRBV19 and TRBJ1-6; TRBD1 matches at 8 bases. The V segment lost 5 bases and the J segment 5 bases; nucleotides outside the gene matches: 2. There are 14 residues in the CDR3. From germline, CDR1 is LNHDA and CDR2 SQIVND (reference sequence). CDR3 coding DNA: TGTGCCAGTAGTCTGGGACAGGATAATTCACCCCTCCACTTT. Translating gives CASSLGQDNSPLHF.

The chain recombines TRBV5-1 with TRBJ1-2, with D perhaps matching TRBD1 (5 bases). This CDR3 spans 14 amino acids. V was trimmed by 4 bases and J by 7 bases, leaving 17 bases between them. Germline lookup yields CDR1 SGHRS and CDR2 YFSETQ. The CDR3 reads CASSVGGADGGYTF. The CDR3 DNA is TGCGCCAGCAGCGTTGGGGGAGCGGATGGTGGCTACACCTTC.

The V and J genes are TRBV6-1 and TRBJ2-5, with D possibly being TRBD1 (6 bases). This CDR3 comprises 14 residues. Trimming cost V 3 bases and J 5 bases, with 13 bases left between them. The germline gives CDR1 MNHNS, CDR2 SASEGT. The CDR3 DNA reads TGTGCCAGCAGTGACAGGGGCGCAGGGGAGACCCAGTACTTC. Its translation is CASSDRGAGETQYF.

V and J are TRBV5-8 and TRBJ1-5; no clear D. The CDR3 is 16 amino acids. Germline V gives CDR1 SGHTS, CDR2 YDEGEE. Trimming cost V 4 bases and J 7 bases, with 21 bases left between them. CDR3 bases: TGTGCCAGCAGCCTGTACCGGGGAGAGGGAGAACAGCCCCAGCATTTT. Protein sequence: CASSLYRGEGEQPQHF.

This chain uses TRBV6-5 with TRBJ2-1; TRBD2 matches at 9 bases. CDR1 and CDR2 (germline): MNHEY, SVGAGI. V trimming: 8 bases; J trimming: 2 bases; junction bases outside the gene matches: 7. The CDR3 consists of 15 residues. The CDR3 DNA reads as TGTGCCAGCGGGGGAGCGGGAGGACCCTACAATGAGCAGTTCTTC. Protein sequence: CASGGAGGPYNEQFF.

The V and J genes are TRBV30 and TRBJ1-2; D is perhaps TRBD1 (6 bases). V was clipped by 7 bases and J by 4 bases, with 16 bases between them. CDR3 length: 13 residues. In germline, CDR1 is GTSNPN, CDR2 SVGIG (reference sequence). The CDR3 reads CALIRGGVYGYTF. The CDR3 nucleotides read TGTGCCTTGATACGCGGGGGCGTCTATGGCTACACCTTC.

The chain is built from TRBV6-1 and TRBJ2-7; D assignment may be TRBD1 or TRBD2 (6 bases each). V dropped 4 bases and J dropped 2 bases, with 18 bases sitting between them. This CDR3 is built from 16 residues. Germline CDR1 is MNHNS and CDR2 is SASEGT. CDR3 residues: CASSGVETGGTYEQYF. In DNA, the CDR3 is TGTGCCAGCAGTGGGGTCGAGACAGGAGGGACCTACGAGCAGTACTTC.

The chain links TRBV5-4 to TRBJ1-1, with D maybe TRBD1 (6 bases). CDR1 is SGHNT, CDR2 YYREEE, per germline (reference sequence). The CDR3 is made up of 14 amino acids. V gave up 0 bases and J gave up 8 bases, with 14 bases separating them. As DNA, the CDR3 is TGTGCCAGCAGCTTGGTTGGGACAAATGTCGAAGCTTTCTTT. Protein product: CASSLVGTNVEAFF. The entire variable domain, with the rest obtained from reference TRBV5-4 and TRBJ1-1, is as follows: ETGVTQSPTHLIKTRGQQVTLRCSSQSGHNTVSWYQQALGQGPQFIFQYYREEENGRGNFPPRFSGLQFPNYSSELNVNALELDDSALYLCASSLVGTNVEAFFGQGTRLTVV.

V is TRBV7-2 and J is TRBJ1-2; no definite D call. Trimming shortened V by 4 bases and J by 5 bases, and 11 bases separated the two germline ends. Per germline, CDR1 SGHTA and CDR2 FQGNSA. The CDR3 is made up of 13 amino acids. The DNA of the CDR3 is TGTGCCAGCAGCTCCCCGGCGGGGTATGGCTACACCTTC. Protein: CASSSPAGYGYTF.